The rows below give T cell receptor beta chains drawn from one sample of a study of T cells in Graves' hyperthyroidism and ophthalmopathy. Using its own MiXCR run on the multiplex PCR reads, TCRdb lists one record per CDR3 protein. Among about 690,000 distinct CDR3 sequences listed, 15% to 20% were seen once. Sequenced input: blood. The receptors come from a man in his forties or fifties with Graves' hyperthyroidism. The CDR3 runs from the conserved cysteine through the conserved F or W. Fields, in order: J gene, D gene, clone size, V gene, CDR3 DNA, CDR3 protein. D genes are given only for firm matches. Size values are once, few and many counts, or a class for expanded clones, and some rows have none.

>TRBJ1-6|TRBD1|many|TRBV28
TGTGCCAGCAGTAATCCGGGACAGGGACATAATTCACCCCTCCACTTT
CASSNPGQGHNSPLHF
>TRBJ1-4|.|.|TRBV7-9
TGTGCCAGCAGACAGGGCATGAATGAAAAACTGTTTTTT
CASRQGMNEKLFF
>TRBJ1-1|.|.|TRBV3-1
TGTGCCAGCAGCCAATTCGAAAGAACCGGGCGGTTTAGAGACACTGAAGCTTTCTTT
CASSQFERTGRFRDTEAFF
>TRBJ2-1|TRBD2|many|TRBV29-1
TGCAGCGTTGCGGCGGGGGCGGGAGGGCCAAGTGAGCAGTTCTTC
CSVAAGAGGPSEQFF
>TRBJ2-3|TRBD2|.|TRBV7-9
TGCGCCAGCAGCCAAGTTCCTAGCGGGAGAGCAGATACGCAGTATTTT
CASSQVPSGRADTQYF
>TRBJ2-2|.|many|TRBV12-3/TRBV12-4
TGTGCCAGCACCTACATGAGCGGTAGGCTGTTTTTT
CASTYMSGRLFF
>TRBJ2-3|TRBD2|.|TRBV27
TGTGCCAGCAGTTTTTTCGGAGGGAGGGCCTCAGATACGCAGTATTTT
CASSFFGGRASDTQYF
>TRBJ1-2|.|few|TRBV3-1
TGTGCCAGCAGCCAAGAACTCCGATGGGGGGGCTACACCTTC
CASSQELRWGGYTF
>TRBJ2-3|.|.|TRBV6-1
TGTGCCAGCAGTCTCTGGGGGGGCGCGACAGATACGCAGTATTTT
CASSLWGGATDTQYF
>TRBJ2-7|.|.|TRBV30
TGTGCCTGGAGCTTCGGGGGCCACGAGCAGTACTTC
CAWSFGGHEQYF
>TRBJ1-3|.|few|TRBV6-5
TGTGCCAGCAGTTACGAGGGACGCTCTGGAAACACCATATATTTT
CASSYEGRSGNTIYF
>TRBJ2-1|.|many|TRBV12-5
TGTGCTAGTGGTTTGGAAGCAGGGGTGGGGAATGAGCAGTTCTTC
CASGLEAGVGNEQFF
>TRBJ2-1|TRBD1|many|TRBV11-2
TGTGCCAGCAGCGATTTGACAGGGAACAATGAGCAGTTCTTC
CASSDLTGNNEQFF
>TRBJ1-2|TRBD1|many|TRBV7-2
TGTGCCAGCAGCTTATCGGGCAGGGGGCTGGACTATGGCTACACCTTC
CASSLSGRGLDYGYTF
>TRBJ1-5|.|few|TRBV19
TGTGCCAGTAGTAATACCTTAAGTAGCAATCAGCCCCAGCATTTT
CASSNTLSSNQPQHF
>TRBJ2-3|.|few|TRBV20-1
TGCAGTGCATCGACCACGCCTACGCAGTATTTT
CSASTTPTQYF
>TRBJ2-5|.|many|TRBV7-2
TGTGCCAGCAGCTCTTTTACCCAAGAGACCCAGTACTTC
CASSSFTQETQYF
>TRBJ2-1|TRBD2|many|TRBV6-1
TGTGCCAGCAGTACCGGGACTAGCGGGAGCAACTCCTACAATGAGCAGTTCTTC
CASSTGTSGSNSYNEQFF
>TRBJ1-3|.|many|TRBV20-1
TGCAGTGCTGACGCGGGAACTTCCATCTCTGGAAACACCATATATTTT
CSADAGTSISGNTIYF
>TRBJ2-1|TRBD2|.|TRBV7-9
TGTGCCAGCAGCTTAAAGCGGGAGAGTGATGAGCAGTTCTTC
CASSLKRESDEQFF
>TRBJ2-1|.|many|TRBV7-3
TGTGCCAGCAGCGCCGGGACTCTAAACAATGAGCAGTTCTTC
CASSAGTLNNEQFF
>TRBJ2-7|TRBD1|.|TRBV20-1
TGCAGTGCTAGGTCTCAGGACAGGGCCCACGAGCAGTACTTC
CSARSQDRAHEQYF
>TRBJ2-3|TRBD2|many|TRBV2
TGTGCCAGCAGTTTTGCCGGGTTAGCGGGAAGCACAGATACGCAGTATTTT
CASSFAGLAGSTDTQYF
>TRBJ2-1|.|.|TRBV9
TGTGCCAGCAGCAACCTAGGTTTCAATGAGCAGTTCTTC
CASSNLGFNEQFF
>TRBJ2-3|.|.|TRBV7-9
TGTGCCAGCAGCTTAGTCGGGACGGCAGATCCGCAGTATTTT
CASSLVGTADPQYF
>TRBJ2-7|.|many|TRBV5-1
TGCGCCAGCAGCTTACCTGGACATCCCTACGAGCAGTACTTC
CASSLPGHPYEQYF
>TRBJ1-1|TRBD1|many|TRBV12-3/TRBV12-4
TGTGCCAGCAGTTTAGGTCGGGACAGGGTAATGAACACTGAAGCTTTCTTT
CASSLGRDRVMNTEAFF
>TRBJ1-5|.|many|TRBV12-3/TRBV12-4
TGTGCCAGCAGTTTCAGTAATAGCAATCAGCCCCAGCATTTT
CASSFSNSNQPQHF
>TRBJ2-2|.|many|TRBV11-2
TGTGCCAGCAGACCCTTGCGGTTGAACACCGGGGAGCTGTTTTTT
CASRPLRLNTGELFF
>TRBJ2-7|.|.|TRBV7-2
TGTGCCAGCAGCTTGTTCGGGATCTACGAGCAGTACTTC
CASSLFGIYEQYF
>TRBJ1-5|.|many|TRBV12-3/TRBV12-4
TGTGCCAGCAGTTTGGGGTGGGGAAACAATCAGCCCCAGCATTTT
CASSLGWGNNQPQHF
>TRBJ1-2|TRBD1|many|TRBV7-9
TGTGCCAGCAGCTTAGGAGGGGGCATAGAGAACTATGGCTACACCTTC
CASSLGGGIENYGYTF
>TRBJ2-7|TRBD2|many|TRBV2
TGTGCCAGCAGGGCCGGGACTAGCGGCTCCTACGAGCAGTACTTC
CASRAGTSGSYEQYF
>TRBJ1-5|.|many|TRBV12-3/TRBV12-4
TGTGCCAGCAGTCGCGGGGGAGGGACTCAGCCCCAGCATTTT
CASSRGGGTQPQHF
>TRBJ2-1|TRBD2|many|TRBV28
TGTGCCAGCACCCCTGGGACTAGCGGTTACAATGAGCAGTTCTTC
CASTPGTSGYNEQFF
>TRBJ2-1|.|.|TRBV24-1
TGTGCCACCAACGAGGGGGGGTCTATAGATGAGCAGTTCTTC
CATNEGGSIDEQFF
>TRBJ2-1|TRBD2|.|TRBV6-1
TGTGCCAGCACTCCCGGGGGTGGGAGGGCCTACAATGAGCAGCTCTTC
CASTPGGGRAYNEQLF
>TRBJ2-1|TRBD2|many|TRBV10-3
TGTGCCATCAGTGCAGGACTAGCGGATAATGAGCAGTTCTTC
CAISAGLADNEQFF
>TRBJ1-1|.|many|TRBV19
TGTGCCAGTAGTATAGAACGGCAGTCCACTGAAGCTTTCTTT
CASSIERQSTEAFF
>TRBJ2-1|TRBD1|few|TRBV24-1
TGTGCCACCAGTGAGTTATCGGGACAGGGGGCCGTTAGCTCCGAAGATGAGCAGTTCTTC
CATSELSGQGAVSSEDEQFF
>TRBJ1-5|TRBD1|many|TRBV18
TGTGCCAGCTCACCCATCGGGGACAGGGGGCAGCCCCAGCATTTT
CASSPIGDRGQPQHF
>TRBJ2-7|TRBD2|many|TRBV30
TGTGCGAAGCCGGGACTAGAGGTCGAGCAGTACTTC
CAKPGLEVEQYF
>TRBJ1-1|.|many|TRBV11-2
TGTGCCAGCAGCCCCTTTAAGCGCTCCGAAGCTTTCTTT
CASSPFKRSEAFF
>TRBJ2-7|.|many|TRBV5-5
TGTGCCAGCAGCGCTGACTACGAGCAGTACTTC
CASSADYEQYF
>TRBJ2-7|.|few|TRBV18
TGTGCCAGCTCACCACGGTCGGGGGAGACTTCCTACGAGCAGTACTTC
CASSPRSGETSYEQYF
>TRBJ2-2|.|many|TRBV5-1
TGCGCCAGCAGCTTCAGCGGGACCGGGGAGCTGTTTTTT
CASSFSGTGELFF
>TRBJ2-3|TRBD2|many|TRBV30
TGTGCCTGGAGTCTATTAGCGGGAGGAGCAGATACGCAGTATTTT
CAWSLLAGGADTQYF
>TRBJ1-4|.|.|TRBV27
TGTGCCAGCAGGCGAGGGGGGGGCATCGGTGAAAAACTGTTTTTT
CASRRGGGIGEKLFF
>TRBJ2-7|TRBD2|many|TRBV6-1
TGTGCCAGCACCTATAGCGGGAGGGGCGCCGAGCAGTACTTC
CASTYSGRGAEQYF
>TRBJ2-3|.|.|TRBV18
TGTGCCAGTTCAGCGGGCCCCCGGGGGCCAGATACGCAGTATTTT
CASSAGPRGPDTQYF
>TRBJ2-7|TRBD2|once|TRBV7-9
TGTGCCAGCAGCCCGGCTAGCGGGAGCTCCTACGAGCAGTACTTC
CASSPASGSSYEQYF
>TRBJ2-6|.|.|TRBV19
TGTGCCACAGGGGGGTGGGGCGGCCTCTCTGGGGCCAACGTCCTGACTTTC
CATGGWGGLSGANVLTF
>TRBJ1-5|.|few|TRBV11-2
TGTGCCAGCAGCTTAGGGGGGTGGAATCAGCCCCAGCATTTT
CASSLGGWNQPQHF
>TRBJ2-1|.|many|TRBV7-8
TGTGCCAGCAGCTTAGAGCTGGGAAGTTACAATGAGCAGTTCTTC
CASSLELGSYNEQFF
>TRBJ2-1|TRBD2|many|TRBV5-8
TGTGCCAGCAGCTTGAGACTAGCGGGGAACTACAATGAGCAGTTCTTC
CASSLRLAGNYNEQFF